These 27 T cell receptor beta chains were sequenced from one sample in a study of shared clonotypes between healthy human individuals (dated by TCRdb to the early 2020s). The library was obtained by the immunoSEQ multiplex PCR assay. TCRdb limited this immuneACCESS table to in-frame rearrangements with V and J called. A share of clones is missing; checked studies link under half to unresolved V genes, and the rest is unexplained. The sample table shows approximately 620,000 clones, and 95% to 98% are seen once. Approximately 0.057% of the sample comes from the top ten. Sequences were obtained from naive CD4+ T cells sorted from blood. What this sample's cell subset or site label stands for: CD45RA+ positively selected. The receptors shown here come from a woman aged 25-40 years in good health.

This clone was detected once. The chain joins TRBV13 to TRBJ2-1; TRBD1 matches 10 bases. The CDR3 loop spans 17 amino acids. With 6 bases clipped from V and 8 bases from J, the junction kept 16 bases outside the gene matches. The germline V gene has CDR1 PRHDT and CDR2 FYEKMQ (reference sequence). The CDR3 nucleotides are TGTGCCAGCAGTCCCCTTCCGGACAGGGGGATCTCGTATGAGCAGTTCTTC. It codes for CASSPLPDRGISYEQFF.

The J gene is TRBJ1-2, the V gene TRBV11-2, with D possibly being TRBD1 (6 bases). There are 12 residues in the CDR3. Deletions cut 5 bases from V and 6 bases from J, with 10 bases between. Germline CDR1 and CDR2: SGHAT and FQNNGV. This CDR3 is CASSPQGHGYTF. The CDR3, as DNA: TGTGCCAGCAGCCCACAGGGACATGGCTACACCTTC.

V and J are TRBV2 and TRBJ1-5; perhaps TRBD1 as D (5 bases). V was clipped by 5 bases and J by 1 base, with 18 bases between them. Germline V gene sequence: CDR1 SNHLY, CDR2 FYNNEI. This CDR3 is 17 amino acids long. CDR3 loop: CASSSGTLKASNQPQHF. Written as DNA, the CDR3 is TGTGCCAGCAGTTCCGGGACTCTTAAAGCGAGCAATCAGCCCCAGCATTTT.

The CDR3 region has the DNA TGTGCCAGCAGTGTAAGGGGCGAGCAGTACTTC. Translation: CASSVRGEQYF. This chain joins TRBV2 and TRBJ2-7; a possible D gene is TRBD1 (5 bases). The ends were cut back, 4 bases at V and 6 bases at J, with 7 bases in the middle. Germline V lookup: CDR1 SNHLY, CDR2 FYNNEI. The CDR3 loop spans 11 amino acids. The full variable domain, its missing parts supplied by reference TRBV2 and TRBJ2-7, is EPEVTQTPSHQVTQMGQEVILRCVPISNHLYFYWYRQILGQKVEFLVSFYNNEISEKSEIFDDQFSVERPDGSNFTLKIRSTKLEDSAMYFCASSVRGEQYFGPGTRLTVT.

This clone occurred once. This chain connects TRBV2 to TRBJ2-5; 12 bases are a match to TRBD1. The CDR3 has 16 residues. The V segment lost 6 bases and the J segment 5 bases; nucleotides outside the gene matches: 10. CDR1 SNHLY and CDR2 FYNNEI come from the germline V gene. The CDR3 sequence is CASRVPGQGAGETQYF. As DNA, the CDR3 is TGTGCCAGCAGGGTCCCGGGACAGGGGGCAGGGGAGACCCAGTACTTC.

The chain has TRBV19 and TRBJ2-7; 8 bases match TRBD1. The length of the CDR3 is 15 residues. Looked up from germline, CDR1 is LNHDA and CDR2 is SQIVND (reference sequence). Unmatched junction bases numbered 11, after V lost 4 bases and J lost 6 bases. As DNA, the CDR3 is TGTGCCAGTAGTACCCGACGGACAGGGCTGGCCGAGCAGTACTTC. The encoded protein is CASSTRRTGLAEQYF.

With regard to this clone: Additional DNA sequences in this sample encode the identical CDR3. This chain uses TRBV5-1 with TRBJ2-7; 11 bases align to TRBD2. Germline V lookup: CDR1 SGHRS, CDR2 YFSETQ. The J segment lost 7 bases and the V segment lost 0 bases, leaving 6 bases of the junction unmatched. CDR3 size: 15 residues. The CDR3 DNA is TGCGCCAGCAGCTTGGCACTAGCGGGAGTGGGTGAGCAGTACTTC. It codes for CASSLALAGVGEQYF.

The chain employs TRBV30 and TRBJ2-1; TRBD2 matches at 9 bases. This CDR3 contains 14 residues. V lost 3 bases and J lost 6; bases outside the gene matches: 6. CDR1 and CDR2 from the germline V gene are GTSNPN and SVGIG (reference sequence). The DNA of the CDR3 is TGTGCCTGGAGCCCTAGCGGGAAAATCAATGAGCAGTTCTTC. Its translation is CAWSPSGKINEQFF.

This sequence joins TRBV18 and TRBJ2-1, with a weak D call TRBD2 (5 bases). Trimming pared 1 base from V and 9 bases from J, leaving 7 bases between. The CDR3 loop spans 12 amino acids. Germline CDR1 and CDR2: KGHSH and LQKENI. CDR3 amino acids: CASSPLSVEQFF. The CDR3 nucleotides read TGTGCCAGCTCACCACTTAGCGTTGAGCAGTTCTTC.

The rearrangement uses TRBV18 and TRBJ2-6; D possibly corresponds to TRBD1 (7 bases). V was clipped by 5 bases and J by 0 bases, with 17 bases between them. Germline V gene data show CDR1 as KGHSH and CDR2 as LQKENI. CDR3 length: 18 residues. CDR3: CASSFSTGTVSGANVLTF. The DNA of the CDR3 is TGTGCCAGCTCATTTTCGACAGGGACTGTCTCTGGGGCCAACGTCCTGACTTTC.

Concerning this clone: This CDR3 is also generated by other DNA sequences in the sample. This sequence joins TRBV6-1 and TRBJ2-7; D may be TRBD1 (6 bases). The length of the CDR3 is 18 residues. Trimming shortened V by 3 bases and J by 0 bases, and 21 bases separated the two germline ends. Germline CDR1 MNHNS, CDR2 SASEGT. This CDR3 is CASSEGAFGGPSSYEQYF. In DNA, the CDR3 is TGTGCCAGCAGTGAGGGGGCTTTTGGGGGTCCTTCCTCCTACGAGCAGTACTTC.

The rearrangement uses TRBV30 and TRBJ2-3; 8 bases agree with TRBD1. CDR1 is GTSNPN, CDR2 SVGIG, per germline (reference sequence). With 2 bases clipped from V and 1 base from J, the junction kept 14 bases outside the gene matches. This CDR3 has 18 amino acids. The CDR3: CAWSRGVTGGIGTDTQYF. Written as DNA, the CDR3 is TGTGCCTGGAGTCGGGGAGTTACAGGGGGTATTGGCACAGATACGCAGTATTTT.

In the case of this clone: Other nucleotide sequences from this sample produce the same CDR3. The chain couples TRBV28 to TRBJ1-5, with D hard to call. This CDR3 region has 14 residues. In germline, CDR1 is MDHEN, CDR2 SYDVKM. V dropped 2 bases and J dropped 2 bases, with 7 bases sitting between them. The DNA for the CDR3 is TGTGCCAGCAGTTTAGCCCACGGCAATCAGCCCCAGCATTTT. This codes for CASSLAHGNQPQHF.

The chain links TRBV18 to TRBJ2-5; 10 positions match TRBD1. The CDR3 is made up of 17 amino acids. Germline V gene data show CDR1 as KGHSH and CDR2 as LQKENI. The ends lost 0 bases at V and 5 bases at J; junction bases unmatched: 9. The CDR3 DNA follows: TGTGCCAGCTCACCACCGGTTCCGGGACAGGGGTCGGAGACCCAGTACTTC. This codes for CASSPPVPGQGSETQYF.

J is TRBJ2-3 and V is TRBV28; 8 nucleotides align to TRBD1. V shed 3 bases, J shed 8 bases, and the junction held 13 bases outside the gene matches. There are 16 residues in the CDR3. Germline CDR1 reads MDHEN; CDR2 reads SYDVKM. CDR3 nucleotide sequence: TGTGCCAGCAGTTTGACTGACAGGGGAGGAGGTGGTACGCAGTATTTT. Translation: CASSLTDRGGGGTQYF.

This chain links TRBV28 with TRBJ2-2; D not certain. Germline V CDR1 and CDR2: MDHEN, SYDVKM. Trimming cost V 5 bases and J 5 bases, with 12 bases left between them. CDR3 length: 14 residues. In nucleotides, the CDR3 is TGTGCCAGCAGTAGAAAGGGTAGGACCGGGGAGCTGTTTTTT. Protein product: CASSRKGRTGELFF.

This clone has more than one count but fewer than ten. V gene TRBV5-6 combines with J gene TRBJ2-7, with TRBD2 matching 10 bases. CDR1 is SGHDT and CDR2 is YYEEEE in the germline V gene. The CDR3 runs to 18 residues. The V and J ends lost 2 bases and 0 bases, in that order; junction bases with no gene match: 11. CDR3 in amino acids: CASSLRSSGSPRSYEQYF. CDR3 nucleotide sequence: TGTGCCAGCAGCTTACGATCTAGCGGGAGCCCACGCTCCTACGAGCAGTACTTC.

CDR3 in DNA: TGTGCCAGCAGCCGACGCCGAGACTCTAGCACAGATACGCAGTATTTT. This gives the protein CASSRRRDSSTDTQYF. This chain connects TRBV27 to TRBJ2-3; D uncertain. The CDR3 has 16 amino acids. Per germline, CDR1 MNHEY and CDR2 SMNVEV (reference sequence). V was cut by 6 bases and J by 0 bases, with 16 bases left in between.

J is TRBJ2-5 and V is TRBV30; possible D gene TRBD2, 6 bases. The CDR3 sequence is 14 residues long. Trimming shortened V by 0 bases and J by 7 bases, and 15 bases separated the two germline ends. CDR1 and CDR2 (germline): GTSNPN, SVGIG (reference sequence). As DNA, the CDR3 is TGTGCCTGGAGTGTAGGAGGGCAGGGAGTGACCCAGTACTTC. This encodes CAWSVGGQGVTQYF. The full variable domain, completed using reference TRBV30 and TRBJ2-5, is SQTIHQWPATLVQPVGSPLSLECTVEGTSNPNLYWYRQAAGRGLQLLFYSVGIGQISSEVPQNLSASRPQDRQFILSSKKLLLSDSGFYLCAWSVGGQGVTQYFGPGTRLLVL.

The chain employs TRBV20-1 and TRBJ1-2; D not certain. Germline V lookup: CDR1 DFQATT, CDR2 SNEGSKA (reference sequence). CDR3 length equals 10 residues. Trimming left V 6 bases short and J 8 bases short, with 10 bases between. The CDR3 region has the DNA TGCAGTGCGGTCTCTTGGGGCTACACCTTC. Its translation is CSAVSWGYTF.

The chain is built from TRBV5-1 and TRBJ2-2; TRBD2 aligns across 8 bases. Germline V CDR1 and CDR2: SGHRS, YFSETQ. The CDR3 spans 16 residues. After removal of 0 bases from V and 5 bases from J, the junction contained 6 bases not matched to a gene. The CDR3 DNA reads TGCGCCAGCAGCTTGGTGCCGGGAGGGAAGACCGGGGAGCTGTTTTTT. Translation gives CASSLVPGGKTGELFF.

This clone came up once. This chain joins TRBV27 and TRBJ2-1; D is ambiguous. Trimming pared 2 bases from V and 4 bases from J, leaving 6 bases between. The germline CDR1 and CDR2 sequences are MNHEY and SMNVEV (reference sequence). The CDR3 totals 13 residues. The CDR3 protein is CASSLTWYNEQFF. DNA for the CDR3: TGTGCCAGCAGTTTAACATGGTACAATGAGCAGTTCTTC.

V usage is TRBV10-3 and J usage is TRBJ2-2; TRBD2 agrees at 13 bases. Germline assignment: CDR1 ENHRY and CDR2 SYGVKD. After removal of 5 bases from V and 6 bases from J, the junction contained 6 bases not matched to a gene. This CDR3 has 16 amino acids. CDR3 coding DNA: TGTGCCATCAGTCAGGGACTAGCGGGAAGCGCCGGGGAGCTGTTTTTT. Amino acids: CAISQGLAGSAGELFF.

The chain carries TRBV5-1 and TRBJ2-2; D is unclear. The CDR3 consists of 14 residues. V was shortened by 4 bases and J by 8 bases, with 15 bases between the two germline ends. Looked up from germline, CDR1 is SGHRS and CDR2 is YFSETQ. The CDR3 nucleotides are TGCGCCAGCAGCATGGCCGAAACAGAAGGGGAGCTGTTTTTT. This codes for CASSMAETEGELFF.

V gene TRBV30 combines with J gene TRBJ2-1, with 9 bases lining up with TRBD1. Germline CDR1 and CDR2: GTSNPN and SVGIG (reference sequence). V gave up 7 bases and J gave up 10 bases; unmatched junction bases: 14. This CDR3 is 14 amino acids long. The DNA of the CDR3 is TGTGCCTCGTCGGGACAGGGCATCGGAGGCGAGCAGTTCTTC. Translation: CASSGQGIGGEQFF.

V and J are TRBV23-1 and TRBJ2-5; D remains ambiguous. TRBJ2-7 explains the end of the DNA better; the J call may be wrong. TRBV23-1 is reported as an ORF; its role is uncertain. CDR3 length equals 12 residues. The CDR3 region has the DNA TGCGCCAGCAGTTCGGTTTCCTACGAGCAGTACTTC. Translated: CASSSVSYEQYF.

The V gene is TRBV6-5, the J gene TRBJ2-7; D is possibly TRBD1 (7 bases). The CDR3 loop spans 11 amino acids. In germline, CDR1 is MNHEY, CDR2 SVGAGI. Trimming shortened V by 6 bases and J by 6 bases, and 9 bases separated the two germline ends. The CDR3 region is CASSQGGEQYF. Here the CDR3 DNA reads TGTGCCAGCAGCCAGGGGGGCGAGCAGTACTTC.